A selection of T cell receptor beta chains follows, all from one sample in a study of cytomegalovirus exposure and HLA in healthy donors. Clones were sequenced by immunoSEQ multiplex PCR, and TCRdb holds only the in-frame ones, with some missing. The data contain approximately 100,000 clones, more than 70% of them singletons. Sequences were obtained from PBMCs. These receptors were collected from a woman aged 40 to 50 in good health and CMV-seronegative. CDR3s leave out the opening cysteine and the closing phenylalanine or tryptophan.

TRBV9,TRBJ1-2,ASSVGGTGPGYT
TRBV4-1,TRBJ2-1,ASSQGPSSYNEQF
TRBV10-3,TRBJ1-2,ATHAGGDYGYT
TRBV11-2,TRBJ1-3,ASSLRGRGTGNTIY
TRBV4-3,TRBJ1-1,ASSQLGQGAAEAF
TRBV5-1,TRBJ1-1,ASSGIGQLAEAF
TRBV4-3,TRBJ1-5,ASSQSDSNQPQH
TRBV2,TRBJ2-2,ASRETGMMAGELF
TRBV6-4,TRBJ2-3,ASSAEAGSTDTQY
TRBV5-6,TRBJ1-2,ASHRDNYGYT
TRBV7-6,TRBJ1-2,ASSPQQGASYGYT
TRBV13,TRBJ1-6,ASSLLQGNSPLH
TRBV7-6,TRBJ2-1,ASSFLALEQF
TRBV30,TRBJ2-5,AWNRGYQETQY
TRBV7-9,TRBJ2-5,ASSFQGRAETQY
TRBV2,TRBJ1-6,ASSASSYNSPLH
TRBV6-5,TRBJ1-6,ASSYYQGYNSPLH
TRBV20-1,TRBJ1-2,SASPGYGYT
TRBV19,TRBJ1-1,ASSIGGWGQGF
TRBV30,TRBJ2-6,AQTGSGANVLT
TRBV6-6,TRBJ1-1,ASSYSGQGNTEAF
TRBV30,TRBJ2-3,AWNGRDSPSTDTQY
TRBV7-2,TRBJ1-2,ASSLEGADYPYGYT
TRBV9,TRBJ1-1,ASSVDLKEGTEAF
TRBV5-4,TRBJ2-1,ASSFPGLAYEQF
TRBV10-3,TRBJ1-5,AISESTGGQPQH
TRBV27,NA,ASSLRWRDYEQY
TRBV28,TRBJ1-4,ASSLGQGQNEKLF
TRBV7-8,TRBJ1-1,ASSSPIRSNTEAF
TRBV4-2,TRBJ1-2,ASSLPPTGGGDYGYT
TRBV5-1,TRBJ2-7,ASSENQSPYEQY
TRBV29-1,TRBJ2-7,SVGTGPYEQY
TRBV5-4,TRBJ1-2,ASRYPGQDYGYT
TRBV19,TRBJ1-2,ASSIDLGGRPSST
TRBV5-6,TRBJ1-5,ASSLGGQGHQPQH
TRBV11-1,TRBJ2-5,ASSPYPRTILPQETQY
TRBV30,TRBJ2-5,AWSRNRGGETQY
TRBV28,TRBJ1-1,ASSRVGDYNTEAF
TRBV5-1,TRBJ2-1,ASSRGQGGDEQF
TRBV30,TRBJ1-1,AWRDGHPNTEAF
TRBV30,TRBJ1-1,AIRGGPLEAF
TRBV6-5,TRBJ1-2,ASSYSSLGDYGYT
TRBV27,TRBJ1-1,ASRAAGRTEAF
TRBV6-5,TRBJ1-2,ASSRNRGEGYGYT
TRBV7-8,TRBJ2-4,ASSPPGLGNIQY
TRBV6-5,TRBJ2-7,ASSYGLVRNYEQY
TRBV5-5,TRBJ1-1,ASRPVTGRMNTEAF
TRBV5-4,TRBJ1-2,ASRRSGGNLPANYGYT
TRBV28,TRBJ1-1,ASSFARNTEAF
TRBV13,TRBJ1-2,ASSSALAGGGNYGYT
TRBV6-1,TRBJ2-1,ASSTGMGEQF
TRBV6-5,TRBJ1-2,ASSPRALGGYGYP
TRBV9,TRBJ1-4,ASSVGVGGGEKLF